The 20 T cell receptor beta chains below come from one sample, sequenced in a study of OX40 agonist ivuxolimab in advanced cancers. Measured with immunoSEQ multiplex PCR; TCRdb has only the in-frame clones, and not every one. The repertoire holds roughly 91,000 clones, about 96% seen once, with just over 2% in the top ten. Here the sequenced sample was CD4+ or CD8+ T cells sorted from blood, taken in a trial of the OX40 agonist ivuxolimab. All receptors come from an adult with an advanced solid tumor such as melanoma, head and neck, liver or kidney cancer.

V is TRBV25-1 and J is TRBJ2-2; a weak D match, TRBD1 (6 bases). The length of the CDR3 is 16 residues. Germline values: CDR1 MGHDK, CDR2 SYGVNS. Trimming cost V 2 bases and J 0 bases, with 10 bases left between them. DNA for the CDR3: TGTGCCAGCAGTGAAAGGGGGACCCCGAACACCGGGGAGCTGTTTTTT. Protein sequence: CASSERGTPNTGELFF.

Worth noting for this clone: The junction and the germline gene differ at one end; a read error may be behind it. CDR3 DNA sequence: TGTGCCAGCAGCGTACCGGACAGGGAAGGGTTACCGGGAGCTGTTTTT. This codes for CASSVPDREGLPGAVF. The chain couples TRBV9 to TRBJ2-2; TRBD1 matches at 8 bases. This CDR3 has 16 residues. Looked up from germline, CDR1 is SGDLS and CDR2 is YYNGEE. The full variable domain, completed using reference TRBV9 and TRBJ2-2, is DSGVTQTPKHLITATGQRVTLRCSPRSGDLSVYWYQQSLDQGLQFLIQYYNGEERAKGNILERFSAQQFPDLHSELNLSSLELGDSALYFCASSVPDREGLPGAVFGEGSRLTVL.

The chain combines TRBV7-2 with TRBJ2-2; D is uncertain. Per the germline V gene, CDR1 is SGHTA and CDR2 is FQGNSA. V was clipped by 0 bases and J by 4 bases, with 6 bases between them. The length of the CDR3 is 14 residues. Here the CDR3 DNA reads TGTGCCAGCAGCTTAGCAGCGATCACCGGGGAGCTGTTTTTT. Translating it yields CASSLAAITGELFF.

This sequence joins TRBV4-2 and TRBJ2-7; 13 nucleotides align to TRBD2. The germline gives CDR1 LGHNA, CDR2 YNFKEQ. The ends lost 0 bases at V and 2 bases at J; junction bases unmatched: 7. The CDR3 is made up of 18 amino acids. The CDR3 DNA is TGTGCCAGCAGCCAAGAACCGAGACTAGCGGGGGGCCCCTACGAGCAGTACTTC. This translates into CASSQEPRLAGGPYEQYF.

V usage is TRBV4-3 and J usage is TRBJ2-1; weak D call: TRBD2 (6 bases). Germline CDR1 LGHNA, CDR2 YSLEER. The CDR3 is made up of 16 amino acids. V gave up 4 bases and J gave up 0 bases, with 13 bases separating them. The CDR3 DNA reads as TGCGCCAGCAGCCTTTGGGACTCCCGCTCCTACAATGAGCAGTTCTTC. It encodes CASSLWDSRSYNEQFF.

The genes are TRBV2 and TRBJ2-3; TRBD2 matches 8 bases. The CDR3 runs 15 residues. The V and J ends lost 2 bases and 3 bases, in that order; junction bases with no gene match: 4. Per germline, CDR1 SNHLY and CDR2 FYNNEI. For the CDR3, the DNA is TGTGCCAGCAGTGAATTCGGGGGGGAAACAGATACGCAGTATTTT. It codes for CASSEFGGETDTQYF.

The chain employs TRBV4-3 and TRBJ2-1; 13 bases match TRBD2. V dropped 3 bases and J dropped 10; count of bases not matched to a gene: 3. The CDR3 length is 14 residues. CDR1 and CDR2 (germline): LGHNA, YSLEER. For the CDR3, the DNA is TGCGCCAGCAGCCAGGGGGGACTAGCGGGAGAGCAGTTCTTC. Residues: CASSQGGLAGEQFF.

The V and J genes are TRBV10-2 and TRBJ2-3; 10 nucleotides align to TRBD2. The V and J ends lost 1 base and 3 bases, in that order; junction bases with no gene match: 4. The V gene's germline CDR1 is WSHSY and CDR2 SAAADI. This CDR3 comprises 16 residues. This CDR3 reads CASSEWVGLATDTQYF. The CDR3 DNA follows: TGCGCCAGCAGTGAGTGGGTGGGACTAGCGACAGATACGCAGTATTTT.

As concerns this clone: At one boundary the junction diverges from the germline segment, which might be a read error. This chain uses TRBV2 with TRBJ2-5; D gene uncertain. The CDR3 covers 12 residues. Germline V lookup: CDR1 SNHLY, CDR2 FYNNEI. The CDR3 region has the DNA TGTGCCAGCAGGGAAGACTTGAAGACCCAGTACTTC. Protein: CASREDLKTQYF. The full variable domain, completed using reference TRBV2 and TRBJ2-5, is EPEVTQTPSHQVTQMGQEVILRCVPISNHLYFYWYRQILGQKVEFLVSFYNNEISEKSEIFDDQFSVERPDGSNFTLKIRSTKLEDSAMYFCASREDLKTQYFGPGTRLLVL.

Only one count was recorded for this clone. The V and J genes are TRBV5-6 and TRBJ2-7, with D perhaps given as TRBD1 or TRBD2 (5 bases each). Germline CDR1 is SGHDT and CDR2 is YYEEEE. This CDR3 has 12 residues. V was trimmed by 8 bases and J by 4 bases, leaving 13 bases between them. Written as DNA, the CDR3 is TGTGCCAGTCGGGGCGGAGAGTACGAGCAGTACTTC. It codes for CASRGGEYEQYF.

The rearrangement links TRBV2 to TRBJ2-3; 15 bases fit TRBD2. The ends lost 6 bases at V and 0 bases at J; junction bases unmatched: 10. CDR1 SNHLY and CDR2 FYNNEI come from the germline V gene. The CDR3 consists of 19 residues. The CDR3 DNA is TGTGCCAGCAGCACCGGGACTAGCGGGAGGAGCCGGAGCACAGATACGCAGTATTTT. It codes for CASSTGTSGRSRSTDTQYF.

The chain combines TRBV28 with TRBJ1-5; D uncertain. V lost 1 base and J 7 bases, leaving 11 bases between the germline ends. The CDR3 extends over 14 amino acids. From germline, CDR1 is MDHEN and CDR2 SYDVKM. CDR3 in amino acids: CASSLLAEDQPQHF. CDR3 DNA sequence: TGTGCCAGCAGTTTATTGGCGGAGGACCAGCCCCAGCATTTT.

The V gene is TRBV13, the J gene TRBJ2-5; D call uncertain. The CDR3 extends over 12 amino acids. Trimming pared 4 bases from V and 5 bases from J, leaving 8 bases between. Germline V gene lookup returns CDR1 PRHDT and CDR2 FYEKMQ (reference sequence). In nucleotides, the CDR3 is TGTGCCAGCAGCTCCATTCCGGAGACCCAGTACTTC. This sequence encodes CASSSIPETQYF.

The V gene is TRBV29-1, the J gene TRBJ2-7; 8 positions match TRBD1. Germline loops: CDR1 SQVTM, CDR2 ANQGSEA. V lost 3 bases to trimming and J lost 5 bases; unmatched junction nucleotides: 9. The CDR3 spans 14 residues. The CDR3 DNA is TGCAGCGTTGAGGGAGACAGGGGTTTCGACGAGCAGTACTTC. As protein: CSVEGDRGFDEQYF.

This rearrangement joins TRBV7-3 to TRBJ2-1; tentatively, D is TRBD2 (6 bases). Germline V lookup: CDR1 SGHTA, CDR2 FQGTGA. CDR3 length: 15 amino acids. V was trimmed by 4 bases and J by 5 bases, leaving 15 bases between them. In nucleotides, the CDR3 is TGTGCCAGCAGCTGGGGACTTCAAGGACACAATGAGCAGTTCTTC. It encodes CASSWGLQGHNEQFF.

This clone has only one observation. J is TRBJ2-1 and V is TRBV4-1, with 12 bases lining up with TRBD1. The V gene's germline CDR1 is MGHRA and CDR2 YSYEKL. J was trimmed by 7 bases and V by 4 bases; bases with no gene match: 11. This CDR3 is built from 17 residues. The CDR3 DNA reads as TGCGCCAGCAGCCTATGGGGGACAGGGGGCGCTGAGAATGAGCAGTTCTTC. Encoded protein: CASSLWGTGGAENEQFF.

This chain connects TRBV27 to TRBJ2-1; the D is unclear. The CDR3 runs 13 residues. V was cut by 2 bases and J by 3 bases, with 5 bases left in between. Germline loops: CDR1 MNHEY, CDR2 SMNVEV (reference sequence). CDR3 residues: CASSLRGYNEQFF. The CDR3 DNA reads as TGTGCCAGCAGTTTACGTGGCTACAATGAGCAGTTCTTC.

With respect to this clone: One end of the junction varies from germline; a read error may be responsible. This chain uses TRBV4-3 with TRBJ2-3; TRBD2 aligns across 8 bases. The germline V gene has CDR1 LGHNA and CDR2 YSLEER. This CDR3 region has 18 residues. CDR3 residues: CASSQDYRGLAGTDMQYF. DNA for the CDR3: TGCGCCAGCAGCCAAGATTATCGGGGGCTAGCGGGTACAGATATGCAGTATTTT.

V usage is TRBV27 and J usage is TRBJ2-3; no reliable D call. The germline V and J ends were trimmed by 5 bases and 2 bases, with 17 bases remaining between them. Germline V gives CDR1 MNHEY, CDR2 SMNVEV (reference sequence). This CDR3 is 16 amino acids long. CDR3 sequence: CASSPTLGINTDTQYF. For the CDR3, the DNA is TGTGCCAGCAGTCCTACATTGGGGATAAACACAGATACGCAGTATTTT.

The chain uses TRBV13 and TRBJ2-1, with 11 bases lining up with TRBD2. The ends lost 4 bases at V and 5 bases at J; junction bases unmatched: 1. The CDR3 sequence is 14 residues long. CDR1 PRHDT and CDR2 FYEKMQ come from the germline V gene (reference sequence). The CDR3 is CASSSTSGNNEQFF. In DNA, the CDR3 is TGTGCCAGCAGCTCGACTAGCGGGAACAATGAGCAGTTCTTC.